A selection of T cell receptor beta chains follows, all from one sample in a study of cytomegalovirus exposure and HLA in healthy donors. Only in-frame clones appear in the TCRdb table, and some are missing; sequencing was by immunoSEQ multiplex PCR. The sample has approximately 69,000 clones; roughly 74% are singletons. The sequenced material came from PBMCs. The receptors originated from a woman aged 25 to 39 in good health and CMV-seropositive. The conserved cysteine and the conserved F or W are not part of the CDR3 here.

>TRBV28
ASTRTNIGRGYT
>TRBV11-2
ASSFPGLEAF
>TRBV19
ASSVGLGQPYEQY
>TRBV30
AWRLAGSYEQY
>TRBV28
AACLRGYTEAF
>TRBV30
AWSVGLRRDRVTDTQY
>TRBV28
ASRLAGVDKDEQY
>TRBV6-1
ASRGTRGTYNEQF
>TRBV27
ASSPDTGELF
>TRBV7-6
ASSSTSGQPQH
>TRBV30
AWSVGLRNTEAF
>TRBV29-1
SVGQGNQPQH
>TRBV6-1
ASSAPGTGVYEQY
>TRBV7-9
ASAINTEAF
>TRBV7-9
ASSHSDEGAF
>TRBV30
AWTKGGGEQY
>TRBV29-1
SARDIYEQY
>TRBV9
ASSVGLAGGEDTQY
>TRBV7-9
ASSFYKREGYEQY
>TRBV18
ASSVGPRETQY
>TRBV15
ATSRTGDYEQY
>TRBV5-8
ASSLVSRAYEQY